This TCR beta chain was retrieved from a study of blood T cell repertoires in COVID-19. At the level of the study: The United States, Italy and Spain were the sources of the acute and convalescent COVID-19 samples. PBMCs, B-cell-depleted T cells, or T cells provided the cDNA or gDNA that made up the material.

The sample holds one count of this clone. In the source study's methods: Amplification from reference gene primers served as the basis for estimated nucleated cell counts. Assay used: immunoSEQ multiplex PCR; TCRdb lists only in-frame clones, some missing. That table is the source of V, J and clone size, and D and trimming were worked out from the DNA. The repertoire includes about 130,000 clones, roughly 80% of them detected once, and about 2.9% sits in the top ten. With 5 bases clipped from V and 5 bases from J, the junction kept 7 bases outside the gene matches. The CDR3 has 14 amino acids. CDR1 and CDR2 (germline): KGHDR, SFDVKD.

The chain joins TRBV24-1 to TRBJ2-5, with 7 bases identical to TRBD2. The material sequenced was peripheral blood. This clonotype originated in a woman aged 80 or over with acute or convalescent COVID-19. CDR3 bases: TGTGCCACCAGTGGGGGGGGGAGTCTGGAGACCCAGTACTTC. It translates to CATSGGGSLETQYF.